Shown below are 16 T cell receptor beta chains from a single sample sequenced in a study of blood T cell repertoires in COVID-19. Produced via immunoSEQ multiplex PCR; TCRdb's table is partial and in-frame only. The top ten clones hold around 5.8% of a sample with about 280,000 clones, around nine tenths of them seen once. The sample was PBMCs or T cells enriched from blood (not recorded which). These receptors originate from a woman aged 40-49 years who had recovered from COVID-19.

The rearrangement links TRBV18 to TRBJ1-4; TRBD1 matches 7 bases. With 3 bases clipped from V and 3 bases from J, the junction kept 4 bases outside the gene matches. The germline CDR1 and CDR2 sequences are KGHSH and LQKENI. The CDR3 has 15 amino acids. CDR3 DNA: TGTGCCAGCTCACCCGGTGGACAGGCTAATGAAAAACTGTTTTTT. Its protein is CASSPGGQANEKLFF.

This clone was detected ten times or more. This chain uses TRBV2 with TRBJ1-5; TRBD1 agrees at 7 bases. Germline CDR1 and CDR2: SNHLY and FYNNEI. V was pared by 6 bases and J by 1 base, with 3 bases of the junction left unmatched. The CDR3 is made up of 14 amino acids. The CDR3 protein is CASRLQGSNQPQHF. The CDR3, as DNA: TGTGCCAGCAGACTACAGGGGAGCAATCAGCCCCAGCATTTT.

The sample holds one count of this clone. The rearrangement uses TRBV3-1 (or the pseudogene TRBV3-2) and TRBJ2-3, with D unclear. V was shortened by 1 base and J by 11 bases, with 10 bases between the two germline ends. This CDR3 region has 12 residues. Per germline, CDR1 LGHDT and CDR2 YNNKEL (reference sequence). In DNA, the CDR3 is TGTGCCAGCAGCCAAGGTGAGCTAGAGCAGTATTTT. It codes for CASSQGELEQYF.

The chain carries TRBV5-8 and TRBJ1-4; TRBD1 agrees at 7 bases. The junction had 4 bases not matched to a gene; V was cut back by 0 bases and J by 5 bases. Germline V gives CDR1 SGHTS, CDR2 YDEGEE. CDR3 length: 15 residues. The CDR3 spells CASSLGQGLNEKLFF. The CDR3 DNA reads as TGTGCCAGCAGCTTGGGACAGGGCCTAAATGAAAAACTGTTTTTT.

The genes are TRBV24-1 and TRBJ2-5; 9 nucleotides match TRBD2. The V and J ends lost 1 base and 1 base, in that order; junction bases with no gene match: 6. The CDR3 totals 17 residues. CDR1 KGHDR and CDR2 SFDVKD come from the germline V gene. This chain's CDR3 is CATSDFLSGSRQETQYF. The CDR3 DNA sequence: TGTGCCACCAGTGATTTTCTTAGCGGGAGCCGCCAAGAGACCCAGTACTTC.

This clone has ten or more counts. This sequence joins TRBV30 and TRBJ1-2; no clear D gene. The length of the CDR3 is 11 residues. V lost 3 bases to trimming and J lost 7 bases, with 9 bases between them. Germline V gene sequence: CDR1 GTSNPN, CDR2 SVGIG (reference sequence). CDR3 region: CAWRGRGGYTF. The CDR3 DNA reads as TGTGCCTGGAGAGGACGGGGTGGCTACACCTTC.

The rearrangement joins TRBV6-1 to TRBJ2-7; 11 nucleotides align to TRBD2. V was clipped by 3 bases and J by 2 bases; unmatched bases: 6. The CDR3 runs 16 residues. Germline-derived CDR1 and CDR2 are MNHNS and SASEGT. The CDR3 is CASSDGTSGRAYEQYF. The DNA of the CDR3 is TGTGCCAGCAGTGACGGGACTAGCGGACGGGCCTACGAGCAGTACTTC.

This chain uses TRBV6-6 with TRBJ2-5; D possibly corresponds to TRBD2 (6 bases). The CDR3 is made up of 15 amino acids. The V gene lost 6 bases and the J gene lost 2 bases, with 16 bases spanning the gap. Germline V gene data show CDR1 as MNHNY and CDR2 as SVGAGI (reference sequence). The CDR3 DNA reads as TGTGCCAGCAGCCTAACGAGGGGAGGACAAGAGACCCAGTACTTC. It codes for CASSLTRGGQETQYF.

In this sample, this clone turned up once. The rearrangement joins TRBV9 to TRBJ2-3; D is unresolved. This CDR3 spans 15 amino acids. The V gene's germline CDR1 is SGDLS and CDR2 YYNGEE. V lost 1 base to trimming and J lost 2 bases, with 11 bases between them. DNA of the CDR3: TGTGCCAGCAGCGTACATTTAGAGAACACAGATACGCAGTATTTT. The encoded protein is CASSVHLENTDTQYF.

This rearrangement joins TRBV27 to TRBJ1-2, with 7 bases that match TRBD1. Germline lookup yields CDR1 MNHEY and CDR2 SMNVEV (reference sequence). The V gene end was trimmed by 0 bases and the J gene end by 4 bases; junction bases not matched to a gene: 11. The CDR3 spans 17 residues. CDR3 DNA sequence: TGTGCCAGCAGTTTATCCCCTCAGACAGGGCTTCTCTATGGCTACACCTTC. It translates to CASSLSPQTGLLYGYTF.

The rearrangement uses TRBV24-1 and TRBJ2-1; the D is unclear. The germline V gene has CDR1 KGHDR and CDR2 SFDVKD. Deletions cut 6 bases from V and 5 bases from J, with 13 bases between. The CDR3 runs to 14 residues. As DNA, the CDR3 is TGTGCCACCAGTACCCACGGAGCAGACAATGAGCAGTTCTTC. Residues: CATSTHGADNEQFF.

The rearrangement uses TRBV5-1 and TRBJ2-5, with 7 positions matching TRBD2. Looked up from germline, CDR1 is SGHRS and CDR2 is YFSETQ. The CDR3 sequence is 15 residues long. Unmatched junction bases numbered 6, after V lost 2 bases and J lost 2 bases. CDR3 loop: CASSFGGWVQETQYF. As DNA, the CDR3 is TGCGCCAGCAGCTTCGGGGGGTGGGTTCAAGAGACCCAGTACTTC.

This rearrangement joins TRBV2 to TRBJ2-3, with a possible D match to TRBD2 (6 bases). V dropped 9 bases and J dropped 0 bases, with 16 bases sitting between them. The CDR3 totals 15 residues. Germline V CDR1 and CDR2: SNHLY, FYNNEI. The CDR3 DNA follows: TGTGCCAGTGAGCCGGGACTCAGTAGCACAGATACGCAGTATTTT. Residues: CASEPGLSSTDTQYF.

V usage is TRBV18 and J usage is TRBJ1-2; TRBD1 agrees at 9 bases. J lost 2 bases, V lost 0 bases, and 1 base had no gene match. CDR1 and CDR2 (germline): KGHSH, LQKENI. This CDR3 has 15 residues. In DNA, the CDR3 is TGTGCCAGCTCACCACCCGGGACAGGGAACTATGGCTACACCTTC. Translating gives CASSPPGTGNYGYTF.

This clone was picked up a small number of times. J is TRBJ2-7 and V is TRBV3-1 (or the pseudogene TRBV3-2), with TRBD1 matching 8 bases. CDR3 length: 17 amino acids. The germline V gene has CDR1 LGHDT and CDR2 YNNKEL (reference sequence). After removal of 5 bases from V and 6 bases from J, the junction contained 18 bases not matched to a gene. CDR3 sequence reads: CASSGAEDRDPPSEQYF. The CDR3 coding sequence is TGTGCCAGCAGCGGCGCTGAGGACAGGGATCCCCCCAGCGAGCAGTACTTC.

V gene TRBV15 combines with J gene TRBJ2-5; TRBD2 agrees at 7 bases. With 2 bases clipped from V and 5 bases from J, the junction kept 17 bases outside the gene matches. Germline V gives CDR1 LNHNV, CDR2 YYDKDF (reference sequence). The CDR3 is made up of 18 amino acids. This CDR3 is CATSRLGERDHPVETQYF. For the CDR3, the DNA is TGTGCCACCAGCAGACTCGGGGAGCGGGACCACCCTGTGGAGACCCAGTACTTC.